The 2 T cell receptor beta chains below come from one sample, sequenced in a study of cytomegalovirus exposure and HLA in healthy donors. Amplification used 60 Vbeta primers and 13 Jbeta primers. TCRdb's copy holds only in-frame clones and misses some; the assay was immunoSEQ multiplex PCR. In the table there are about 130,000 clones, 55% to 75% of which are singletons. Material for sequencing was PBMCs. These receptors originate from a man aged 50 or older in good health and CMV-seropositive.

CDR3 loop: CASSLGGVSVPYGYTF. Written as DNA, the CDR3 is TGTGCCAGCAGCCTGGGAGGAGTCTCTGTCCCTTATGGCTACACCTTC. The V gene is TRBV7-9, the J gene TRBJ1-2, with unresolved D. In germline, CDR1 is SEHNR, CDR2 FQNEAQ (reference sequence). V was trimmed by 5 bases and J by 5 bases, leaving 21 bases between them. The CDR3 is 16 residues long.

The chain combines TRBV9 with TRBJ2-2, with 10 bases fitting TRBD2. The CDR3 spans 21 residues. V lost 0 bases and J lost 1; bases outside the gene matches: 15. The germline gives CDR1 SGDLS, CDR2 YYNGEE. Here the CDR3 reads CASSVAGHPRASGRNTGELFF. CDR3 coding DNA: TGTGCCAGCAGCGTAGCGGGACACCCCCGGGCTAGCGGGAGGAACACCGGGGAGCTGTTTTTT. The full variable domain, with the rest looked up from reference TRBV9 and TRBJ2-2, is DSGVTQTPKHLITATGQRVTLRCSPRSGDLSVYWYQQSLDQGLQFLIQYYNGEERAKGNILERFSAQQFPDLHSELNLSSLELGDSALYFCASSVAGHPRASGRNTGELFFGEGSRLTVL.